This T cell receptor beta chain was captured by sequencing in a study of blood T cell repertoires in COVID-19. Only in-frame clones appear in the TCRdb table, and some are missing; sequencing was by immunoSEQ multiplex PCR. The repertoire holds approximately 300,000 clones, 70% to 90% seen once, with around 1% in the top ten. Germline V CDR1 and CDR2: GTSNPN, SVGIG (reference sequence). With 4 bases clipped from V and 6 bases from J, the junction kept 7 bases outside the gene matches. CDR3 length: 14 residues. The V and J genes are TRBV30 and TRBJ1-5; 9 nucleotides align to TRBD1. Sequencing was carried out using peripheral blood. The origin of this receptor is a human donor with COVID-19, enrolled during active disease. The donor label of this sample is uncertain. As DNA, the CDR3 is TGTGCCTGGAACCGGGACAGGGAGGCTCAGCCCCAGCATTTT. As protein: CAWNRDREAQPQHF.